This T cell receptor beta chain was recovered during a study of blood T cells in healthy people across ages. Researchers report isolating at least 6.5 million PBMCs per sample. A second PCR of about 6 to 11 cycles used a sample-barcoded 5' primer and a J-beta primer mix. Each CDR3 protein is one row after TCRdb ran MiXCR on the 5' RACE reads. The sample has approximately 800,000 distinct CDR3 sequences, about 53% seen once. Germline assignment: CDR1 SNHLY and CDR2 FYNNEI. V was clipped by 1 base and J by 8 bases, with 8 bases between them. This CDR3 spans 12 amino acids. The sequence was collected from a man older than 75 in good health. This chain links TRBV2 with TRBJ1-2; the D is unclear. Sample: blood. CDR3 DNA: TGTGCCAGCAGTGAAGTCAGTTTCGGCTACACCTTC. This sequence encodes CASSEVSFGYTF.